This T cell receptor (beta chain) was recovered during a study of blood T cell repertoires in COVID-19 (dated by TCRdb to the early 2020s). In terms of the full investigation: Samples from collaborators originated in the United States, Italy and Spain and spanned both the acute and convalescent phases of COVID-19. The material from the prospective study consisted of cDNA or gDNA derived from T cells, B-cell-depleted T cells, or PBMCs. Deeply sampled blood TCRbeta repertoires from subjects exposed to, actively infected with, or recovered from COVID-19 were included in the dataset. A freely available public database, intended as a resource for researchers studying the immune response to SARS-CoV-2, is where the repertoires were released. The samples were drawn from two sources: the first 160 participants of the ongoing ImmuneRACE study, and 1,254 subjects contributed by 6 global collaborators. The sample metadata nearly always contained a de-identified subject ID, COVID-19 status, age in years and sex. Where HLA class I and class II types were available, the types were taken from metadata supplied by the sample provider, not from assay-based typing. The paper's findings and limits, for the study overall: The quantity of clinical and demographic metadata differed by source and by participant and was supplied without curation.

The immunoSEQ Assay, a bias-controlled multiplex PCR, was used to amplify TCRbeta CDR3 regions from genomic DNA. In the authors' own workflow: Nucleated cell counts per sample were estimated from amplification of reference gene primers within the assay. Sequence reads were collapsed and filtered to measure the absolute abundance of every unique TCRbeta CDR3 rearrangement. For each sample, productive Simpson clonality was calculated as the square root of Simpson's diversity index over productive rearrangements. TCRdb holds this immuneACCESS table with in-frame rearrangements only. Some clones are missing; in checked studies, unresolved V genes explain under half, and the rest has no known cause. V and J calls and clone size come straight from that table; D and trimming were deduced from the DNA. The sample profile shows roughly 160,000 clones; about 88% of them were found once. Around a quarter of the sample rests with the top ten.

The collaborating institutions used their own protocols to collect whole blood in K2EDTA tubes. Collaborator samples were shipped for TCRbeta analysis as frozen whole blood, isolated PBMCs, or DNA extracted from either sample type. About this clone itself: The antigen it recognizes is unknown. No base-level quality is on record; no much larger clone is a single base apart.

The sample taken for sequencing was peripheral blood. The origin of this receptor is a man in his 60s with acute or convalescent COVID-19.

The nucleotides read TGTGCCAGCAGCTCCTCGGGAAATTCACCCCTCCACTTT. Translated, it gives CASSSSGNSPLHF. Recombination linked TRBV13 to TRBJ1-6; no D gene call is confident. Relative to germline, V is 4 bases shorter and J is 7 bases shorter, with 8 bases between their ends. From its cysteine to its phenylalanine, the CDR3 spans 13 amino acids. The read is trimmed to its CDR3 DNA, 39 bases read in frame from base 1. Per the germline V gene (reference sequence), PRHDT is the CDR1 and FYEKMQ is the CDR2.